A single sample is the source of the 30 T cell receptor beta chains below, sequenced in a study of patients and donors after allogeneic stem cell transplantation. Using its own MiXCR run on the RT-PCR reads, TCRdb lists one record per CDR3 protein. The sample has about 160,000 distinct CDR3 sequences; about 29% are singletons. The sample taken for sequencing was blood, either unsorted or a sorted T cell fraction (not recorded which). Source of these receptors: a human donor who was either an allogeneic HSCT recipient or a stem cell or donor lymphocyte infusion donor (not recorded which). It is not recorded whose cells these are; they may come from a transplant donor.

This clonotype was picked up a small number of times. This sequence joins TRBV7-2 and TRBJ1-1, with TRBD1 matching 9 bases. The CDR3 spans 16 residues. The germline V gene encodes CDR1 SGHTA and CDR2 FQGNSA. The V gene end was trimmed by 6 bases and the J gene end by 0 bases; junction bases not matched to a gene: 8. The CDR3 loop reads CASSPNTGGVNTEAFF. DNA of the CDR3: TGTGCCAGCAGTCCCAATACAGGGGGCGTGAACACTGAAGCTTTCTTT. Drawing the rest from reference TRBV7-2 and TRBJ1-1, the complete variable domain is GAGVSQSPSNKVTEKGKDVELRCDPISGHTALYWYRQSLGQGLEFLIYFQGNSAPDKSGLPSDRFSAERTGGSVSTLTIQRTQQEDSAVYLCASSPNTGGVNTEAFFGQGTRLTVV.

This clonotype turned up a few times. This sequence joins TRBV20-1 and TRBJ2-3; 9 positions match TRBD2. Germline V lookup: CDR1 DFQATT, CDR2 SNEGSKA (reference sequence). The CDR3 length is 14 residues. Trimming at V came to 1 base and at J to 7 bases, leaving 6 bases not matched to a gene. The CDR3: CSARVSGSLNTQYF. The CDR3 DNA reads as TGCAGTGCTAGAGTTAGCGGGAGTTTAAATACGCAGTATTTT.

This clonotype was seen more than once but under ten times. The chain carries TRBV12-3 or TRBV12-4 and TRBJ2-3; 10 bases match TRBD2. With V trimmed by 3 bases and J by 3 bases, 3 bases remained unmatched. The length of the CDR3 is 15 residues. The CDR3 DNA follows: TGTGCCAGCAGTTTGGCTAGCGGGAGAACAGATACGCAGTATTTT. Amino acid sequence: CASSLASGRTDTQYF.

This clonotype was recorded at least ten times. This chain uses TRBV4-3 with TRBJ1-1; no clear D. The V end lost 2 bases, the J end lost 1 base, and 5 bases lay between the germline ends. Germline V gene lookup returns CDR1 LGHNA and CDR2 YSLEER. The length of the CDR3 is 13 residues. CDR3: CASSQSENTEAFF. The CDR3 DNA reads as TGCGCCAGCAGCCAATCGGAGAACACTGAAGCTTTCTTT.

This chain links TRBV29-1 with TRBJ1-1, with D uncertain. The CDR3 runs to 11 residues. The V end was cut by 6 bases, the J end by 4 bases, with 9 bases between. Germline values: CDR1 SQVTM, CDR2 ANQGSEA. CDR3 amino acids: CSVRTITEAFF. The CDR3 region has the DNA TGCAGCGTGAGGACGATCACTGAAGCTTTCTTT.

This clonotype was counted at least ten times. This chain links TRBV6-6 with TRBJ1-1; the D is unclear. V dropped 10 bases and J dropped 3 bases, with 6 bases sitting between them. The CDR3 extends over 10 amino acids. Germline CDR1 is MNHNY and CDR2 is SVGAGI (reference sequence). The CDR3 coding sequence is TGTGCCATTGGCTACACTGAAGCTTTCTTT. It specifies CAIGYTEAFF.

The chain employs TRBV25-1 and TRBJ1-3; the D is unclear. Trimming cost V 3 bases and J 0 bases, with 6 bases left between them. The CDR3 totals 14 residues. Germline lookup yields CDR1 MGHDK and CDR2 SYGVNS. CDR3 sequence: CASSDRLSGNTIYF. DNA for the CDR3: TGTGCCAGCAGTGATAGGCTCTCTGGAAACACCATATATTTT.

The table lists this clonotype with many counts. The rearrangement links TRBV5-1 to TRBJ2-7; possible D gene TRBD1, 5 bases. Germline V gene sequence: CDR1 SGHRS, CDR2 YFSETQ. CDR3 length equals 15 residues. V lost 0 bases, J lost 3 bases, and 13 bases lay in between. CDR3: CASSLVSGQFYEQYF. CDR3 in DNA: TGCGCCAGCAGCTTGGTATCCGGACAATTCTACGAGCAGTACTTC.

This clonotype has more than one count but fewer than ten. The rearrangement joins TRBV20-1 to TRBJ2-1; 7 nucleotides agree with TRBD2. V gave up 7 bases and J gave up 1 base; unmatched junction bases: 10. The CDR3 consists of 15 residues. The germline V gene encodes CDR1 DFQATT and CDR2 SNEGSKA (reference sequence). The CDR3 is CSGLGSGWSYNEQFF. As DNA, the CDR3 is TGCAGTGGCCTGGGTAGCGGGTGGTCCTACAATGAGCAGTTCTTC.

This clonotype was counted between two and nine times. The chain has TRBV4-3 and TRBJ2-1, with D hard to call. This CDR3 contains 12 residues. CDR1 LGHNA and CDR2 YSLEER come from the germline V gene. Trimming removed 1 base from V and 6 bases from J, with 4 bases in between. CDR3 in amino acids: CASSQVGNEQFF. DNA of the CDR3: TGCGCCAGCAGCCAAGTGGGCAATGAGCAGTTCTTC.

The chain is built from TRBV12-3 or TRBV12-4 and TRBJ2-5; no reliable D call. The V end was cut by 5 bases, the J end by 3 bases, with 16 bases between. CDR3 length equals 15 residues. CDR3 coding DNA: TGTGCCAGCAGTCCGGCTCGCGGCGTGAAAGAGACCCAGTACTTC. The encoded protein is CASSPARGVKETQYF.

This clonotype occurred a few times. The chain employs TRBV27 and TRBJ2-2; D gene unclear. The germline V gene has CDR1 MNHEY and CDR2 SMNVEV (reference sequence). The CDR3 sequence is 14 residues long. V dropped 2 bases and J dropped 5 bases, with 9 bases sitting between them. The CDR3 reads CASSLTQVTGELFF. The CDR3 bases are TGTGCCAGCAGTTTAACCCAGGTTACCGGGGAGCTGTTTTTT.

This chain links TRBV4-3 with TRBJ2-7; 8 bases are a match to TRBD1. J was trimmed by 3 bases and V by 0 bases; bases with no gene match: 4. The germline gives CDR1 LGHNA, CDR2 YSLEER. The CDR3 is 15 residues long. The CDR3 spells CASSQDRTGGYEQYF. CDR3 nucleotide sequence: TGCGCCAGCAGCCAAGATCGTACAGGGGGCTACGAGCAGTACTTC.

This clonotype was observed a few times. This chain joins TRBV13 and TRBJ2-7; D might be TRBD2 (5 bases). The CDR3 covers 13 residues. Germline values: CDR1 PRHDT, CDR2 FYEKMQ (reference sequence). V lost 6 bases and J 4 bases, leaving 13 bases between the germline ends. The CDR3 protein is CASSPSGFYEQYF. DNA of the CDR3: TGTGCCAGCAGTCCCAGCGGATTTTACGAGCAGTACTTC. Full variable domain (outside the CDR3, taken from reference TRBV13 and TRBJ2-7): AAGVIQSPRHLIKEKRETATLKCYPIPRHDTVYWYQQGPGQDPQFLISFYEKMQSDKGSIPDRFSAQQFSDYHSELNMSSLELGDSALYFCASSPSGFYEQYFGPGTRLTVT.

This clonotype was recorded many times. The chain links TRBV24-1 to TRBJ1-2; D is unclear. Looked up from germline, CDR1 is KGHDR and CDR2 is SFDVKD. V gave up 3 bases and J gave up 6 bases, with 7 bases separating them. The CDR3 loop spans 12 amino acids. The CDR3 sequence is CATSDLNDGYTF. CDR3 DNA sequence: TGTGCCACCAGTGATCTAAACGATGGCTACACCTTC.

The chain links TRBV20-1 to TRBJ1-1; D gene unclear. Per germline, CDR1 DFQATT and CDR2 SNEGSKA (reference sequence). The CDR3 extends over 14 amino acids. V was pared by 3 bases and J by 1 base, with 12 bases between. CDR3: CSASFGHSNTEAFF. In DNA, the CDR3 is TGCAGTGCTAGTTTTGGTCATTCGAACACTGAAGCTTTCTTT.

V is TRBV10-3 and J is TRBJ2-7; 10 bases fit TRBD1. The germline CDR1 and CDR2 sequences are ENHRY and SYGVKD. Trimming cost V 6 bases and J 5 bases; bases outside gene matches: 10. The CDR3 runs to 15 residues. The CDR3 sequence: CAISIRDRGNHEQYF. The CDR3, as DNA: TGTGCCATCAGCATCCGGGACAGGGGTAACCACGAGCAGTACTTC.

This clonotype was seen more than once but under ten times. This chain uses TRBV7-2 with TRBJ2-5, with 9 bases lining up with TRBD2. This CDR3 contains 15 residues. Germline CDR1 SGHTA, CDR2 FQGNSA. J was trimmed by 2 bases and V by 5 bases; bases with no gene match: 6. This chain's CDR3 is CASSRTSVGQETQYF. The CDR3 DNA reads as TGTGCCAGCAGCAGGACTAGCGTAGGGCAAGAGACCCAGTACTTC.

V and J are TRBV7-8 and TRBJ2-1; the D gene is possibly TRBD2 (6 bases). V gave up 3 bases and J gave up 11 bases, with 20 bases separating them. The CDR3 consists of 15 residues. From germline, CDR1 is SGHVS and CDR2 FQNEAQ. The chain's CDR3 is CASSFHPGLSRKQFF. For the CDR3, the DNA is TGTGCCAGCAGCTTCCATCCCGGACTATCTAGGAAGCAGTTCTTC.

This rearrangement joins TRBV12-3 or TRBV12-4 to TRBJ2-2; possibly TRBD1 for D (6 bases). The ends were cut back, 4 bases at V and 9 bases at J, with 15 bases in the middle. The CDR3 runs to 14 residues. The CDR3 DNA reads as TGTGCCAGCAGTTCGGCGCCCCAGGGGCGGGAGCTGTTTTTT. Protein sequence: CASSSAPQGRELFF.

The CDR3 bases are TGTGCCAGCAGCTTGGCCTTAGTAATCTCCTACAATGAGCAGTTCTTC. Amino acid sequence: CASSLALVISYNEQFF. The chain links TRBV5-6 to TRBJ2-1; the D is unclear. V was pared by 0 bases and J by 0 bases, with 10 bases between. The CDR3 loop spans 16 amino acids. Germline V gene lookup returns CDR1 SGHDT and CDR2 YYEEEE.

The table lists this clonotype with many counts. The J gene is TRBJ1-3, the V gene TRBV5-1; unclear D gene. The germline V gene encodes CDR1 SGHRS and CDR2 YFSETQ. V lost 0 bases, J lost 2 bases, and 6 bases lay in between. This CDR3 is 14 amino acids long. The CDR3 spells CASSLARPGNTIYF. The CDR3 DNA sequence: TGCGCCAGCAGCTTGGCTCGGCCTGGAAACACCATATATTTT.

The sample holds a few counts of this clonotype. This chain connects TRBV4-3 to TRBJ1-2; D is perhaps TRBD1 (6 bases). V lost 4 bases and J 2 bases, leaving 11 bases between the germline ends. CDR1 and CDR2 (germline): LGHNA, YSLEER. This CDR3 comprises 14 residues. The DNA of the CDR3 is TGCGCCAGCAGCCCCGCGGACAGCAACTATGGCTACACCTTC. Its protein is CASSPADSNYGYTF.

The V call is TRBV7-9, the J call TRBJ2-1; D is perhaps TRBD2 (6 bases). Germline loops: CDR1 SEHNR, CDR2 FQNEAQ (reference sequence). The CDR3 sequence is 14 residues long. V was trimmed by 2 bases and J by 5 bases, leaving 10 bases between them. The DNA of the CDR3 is TGTGCCAGCAGCTTAATCGGCGGGAACAATGAGCAGTTCTTC. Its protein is CASSLIGGNNEQFF.

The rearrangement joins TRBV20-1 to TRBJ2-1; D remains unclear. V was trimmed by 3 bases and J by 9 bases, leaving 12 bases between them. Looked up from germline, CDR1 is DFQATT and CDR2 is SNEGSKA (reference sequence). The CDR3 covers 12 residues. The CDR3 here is CSARHSRVEQFF. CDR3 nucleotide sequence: TGCAGTGCTAGGCATTCAAGAGTTGAGCAGTTCTTC.

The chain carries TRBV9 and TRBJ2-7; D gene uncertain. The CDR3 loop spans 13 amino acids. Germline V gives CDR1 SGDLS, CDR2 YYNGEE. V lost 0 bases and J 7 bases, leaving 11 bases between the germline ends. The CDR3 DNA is TGTGCCAGCAGCGTAGGTGGGGAAAATGAGCAGTACTTC. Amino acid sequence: CASSVGGENEQYF.

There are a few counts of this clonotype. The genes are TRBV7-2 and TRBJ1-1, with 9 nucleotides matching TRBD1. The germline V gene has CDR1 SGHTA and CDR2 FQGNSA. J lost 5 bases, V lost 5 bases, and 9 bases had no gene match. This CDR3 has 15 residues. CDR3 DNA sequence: TGTGCCAGCAGCCCGCAACCGACAGGGGGAACTGAAGCTTTCTTT. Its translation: CASSPQPTGGTEAFF.

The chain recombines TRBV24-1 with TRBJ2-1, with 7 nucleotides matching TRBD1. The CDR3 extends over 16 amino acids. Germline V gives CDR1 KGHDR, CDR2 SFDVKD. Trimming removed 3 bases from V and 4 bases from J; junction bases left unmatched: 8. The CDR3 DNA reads TGTGCCACCAGTGATGACAGGGTCCACACATACAATGAGCAGTTCTTC. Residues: CATSDDRVHTYNEQFF.

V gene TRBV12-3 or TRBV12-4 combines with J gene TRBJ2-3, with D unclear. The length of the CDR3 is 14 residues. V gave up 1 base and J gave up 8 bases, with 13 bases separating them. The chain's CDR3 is CASSLGIPPGTQYF. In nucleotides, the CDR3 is TGTGCCAGCAGTTTAGGAATACCACCAGGTACGCAGTATTTT.

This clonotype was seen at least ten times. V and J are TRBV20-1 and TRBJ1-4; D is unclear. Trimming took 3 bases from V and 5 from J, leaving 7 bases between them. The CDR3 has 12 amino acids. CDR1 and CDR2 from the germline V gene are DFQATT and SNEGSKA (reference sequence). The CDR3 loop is CSARATNEKLFF. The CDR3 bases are TGCAGTGCTAGGGCCACAAATGAAAAACTGTTTTTT.